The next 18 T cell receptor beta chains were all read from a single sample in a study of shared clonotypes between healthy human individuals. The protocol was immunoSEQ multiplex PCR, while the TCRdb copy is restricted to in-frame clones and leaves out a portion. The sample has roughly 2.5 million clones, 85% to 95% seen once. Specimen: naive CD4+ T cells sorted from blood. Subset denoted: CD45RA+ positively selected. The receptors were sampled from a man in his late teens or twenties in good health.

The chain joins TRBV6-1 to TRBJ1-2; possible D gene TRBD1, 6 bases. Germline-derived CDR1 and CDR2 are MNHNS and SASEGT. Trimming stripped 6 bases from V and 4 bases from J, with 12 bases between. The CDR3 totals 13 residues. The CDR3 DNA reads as TGTGCCAGCAGCAAAGGGGGGATCTATGGCTACACCTTC. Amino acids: CASSKGGIYGYTF.

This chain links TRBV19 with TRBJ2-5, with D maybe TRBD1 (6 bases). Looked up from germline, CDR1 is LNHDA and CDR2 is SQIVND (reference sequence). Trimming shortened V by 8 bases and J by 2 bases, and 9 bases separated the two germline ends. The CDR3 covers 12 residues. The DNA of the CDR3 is TGTGCCAGTGCCGGGACACAAGAGACCCAGTACTTC. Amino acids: CASAGTQETQYF. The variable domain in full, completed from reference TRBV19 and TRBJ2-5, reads DGGITQSPKYLFRKEGQNVTLSCEQNLNHDAMYWYRQDPGQGLRLIYYSQIVNDFQKGDIAEGYSVSREKKESFPLTVTSAQKNPTAFYLCASAGTQETQYFGPGTRLLVL.

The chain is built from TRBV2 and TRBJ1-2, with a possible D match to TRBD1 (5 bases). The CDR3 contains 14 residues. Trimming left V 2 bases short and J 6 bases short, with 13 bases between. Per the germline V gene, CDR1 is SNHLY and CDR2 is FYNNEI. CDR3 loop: CASSELTRGDGYTF. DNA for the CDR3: TGTGCCAGCAGTGAACTGACGCGGGGCGATGGCTACACCTTC.

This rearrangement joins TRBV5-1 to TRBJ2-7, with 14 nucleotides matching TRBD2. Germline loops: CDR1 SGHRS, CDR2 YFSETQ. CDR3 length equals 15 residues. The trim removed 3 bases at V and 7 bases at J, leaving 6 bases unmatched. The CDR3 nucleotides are TGCGCCAGCAGCTCGGGACTAGCGGGAGTGAAAGAGCAGTACTTC. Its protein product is CASSSGLAGVKEQYF.

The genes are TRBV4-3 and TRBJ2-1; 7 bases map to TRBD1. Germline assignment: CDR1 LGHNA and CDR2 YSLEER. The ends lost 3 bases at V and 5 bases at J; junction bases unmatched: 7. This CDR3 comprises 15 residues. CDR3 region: CASSHGDRVDNEQFF. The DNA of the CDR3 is TGCGCCAGCAGCCATGGAGACAGGGTTGACAATGAGCAGTTCTTC.

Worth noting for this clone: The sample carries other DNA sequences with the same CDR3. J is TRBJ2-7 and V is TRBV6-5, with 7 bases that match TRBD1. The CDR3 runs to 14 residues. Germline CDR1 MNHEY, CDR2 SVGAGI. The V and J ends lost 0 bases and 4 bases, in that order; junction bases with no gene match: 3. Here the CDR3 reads CASSYSRGPYEQYF. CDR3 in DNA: TGTGCCAGCAGTTACTCGAGGGGGCCATACGAGCAGTACTTC.

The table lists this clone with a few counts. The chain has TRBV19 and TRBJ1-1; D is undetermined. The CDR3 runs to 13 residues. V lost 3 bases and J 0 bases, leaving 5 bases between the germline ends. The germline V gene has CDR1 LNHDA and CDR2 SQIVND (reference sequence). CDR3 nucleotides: TGTGCCAGTAGTATGACGGTGAACACTGAAGCTTTCTTT. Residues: CASSMTVNTEAFF.

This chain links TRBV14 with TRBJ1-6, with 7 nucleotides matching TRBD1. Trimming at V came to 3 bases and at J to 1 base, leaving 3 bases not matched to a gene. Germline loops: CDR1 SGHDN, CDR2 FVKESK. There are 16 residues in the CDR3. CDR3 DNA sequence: TGTGCCAGCAGCCAGAGACAGGGTTCCTATAATTCACCCCTCCACTTT. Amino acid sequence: CASSQRQGSYNSPLHF. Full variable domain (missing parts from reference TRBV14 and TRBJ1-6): EAGVTQFPSHSVIEKGQTVTLRCDPISGHDNLYWYRRVMGKEIKFLLHFVKESKQDESGMPNNRFLAERTGGTYSTLKVQPAELEDSGVYFCASSQRQGSYNSPLHFGNGTRLTVT.

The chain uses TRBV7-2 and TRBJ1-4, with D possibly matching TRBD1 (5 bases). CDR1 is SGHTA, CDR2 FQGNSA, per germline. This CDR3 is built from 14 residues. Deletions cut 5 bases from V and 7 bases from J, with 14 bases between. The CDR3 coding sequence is TGTGCCAGCAGCCCGGGACTGCCTAGTGAAAAACTGTTTTTT. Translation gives CASSPGLPSEKLFF.

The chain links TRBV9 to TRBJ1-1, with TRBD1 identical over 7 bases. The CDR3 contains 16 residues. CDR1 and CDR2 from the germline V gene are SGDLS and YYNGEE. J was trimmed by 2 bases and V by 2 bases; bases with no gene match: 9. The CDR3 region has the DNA TGTGCCAGCAGCGTCACCGAGGGACAGCAAAACACTGAAGCTTTCTTT. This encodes CASSVTEGQQNTEAFF.

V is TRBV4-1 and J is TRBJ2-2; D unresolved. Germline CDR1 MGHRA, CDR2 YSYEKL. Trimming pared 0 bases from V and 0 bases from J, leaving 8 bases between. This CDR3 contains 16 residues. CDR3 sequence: CASSQEQPPNTGELFF. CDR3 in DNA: TGCGCCAGCAGCCAAGAGCAGCCCCCGAACACCGGGGAGCTGTTTTTT.

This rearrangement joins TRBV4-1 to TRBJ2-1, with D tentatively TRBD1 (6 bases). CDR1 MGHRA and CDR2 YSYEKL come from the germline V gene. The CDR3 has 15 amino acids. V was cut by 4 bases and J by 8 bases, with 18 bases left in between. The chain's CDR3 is CASSRGQFPVDEQFF. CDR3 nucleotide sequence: TGCGCCAGCAGCCGAGGACAGTTCCCCGTCGATGAGCAGTTCTTC.

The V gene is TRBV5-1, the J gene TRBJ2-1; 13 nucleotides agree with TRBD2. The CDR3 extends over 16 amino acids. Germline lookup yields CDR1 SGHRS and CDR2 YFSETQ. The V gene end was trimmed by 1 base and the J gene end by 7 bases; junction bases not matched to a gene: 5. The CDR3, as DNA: TGCGCCAGCAGCTTGCTCGGACTAGCGGGAGTAAATGAGCAGTTCTTC. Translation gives CASSLLGLAGVNEQFF. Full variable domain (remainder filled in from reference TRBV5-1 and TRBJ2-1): KAGVTQTPRYLIKTRGQQVTLSCSPISGHRSVSWYQQTPGQGLQFLFEYFSETQRNKGNFPGRFSGRQFSNSRSEMNVSTLELGDSALYLCASSLLGLAGVNEQFFGPGTRLTVL.

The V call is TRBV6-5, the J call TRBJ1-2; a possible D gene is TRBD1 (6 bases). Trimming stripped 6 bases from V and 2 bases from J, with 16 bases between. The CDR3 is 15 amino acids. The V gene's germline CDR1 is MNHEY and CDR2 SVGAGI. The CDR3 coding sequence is TGTGCCAGCAGGAGAGGACAGACTCTCAACTATGGCTACACCTTC. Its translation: CASRRGQTLNYGYTF.

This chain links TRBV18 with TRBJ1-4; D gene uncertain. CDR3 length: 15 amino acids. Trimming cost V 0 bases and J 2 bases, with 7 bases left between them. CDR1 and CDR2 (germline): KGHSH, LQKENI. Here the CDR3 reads CASSPPAVTNEKLFF. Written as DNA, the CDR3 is TGTGCCAGCTCACCACCGGCGGTGACTAATGAAAAACTGTTTTTT.

CDR3 sequence reads: CASSLDGITDTQYF. The CDR3 DNA follows: TGTGCCAGCAGCTTAGACGGGATCACAGATACGCAGTATTTT. The chain uses TRBV11-2 and TRBJ2-3; tentatively, D is TRBD2 (5 bases). The CDR3 runs 14 residues. Germline CDR1 and CDR2: SGHAT and FQNNGV. Trimming cost V 0 bases and J 2 bases, with 6 bases left between them. The entire variable domain, with the rest obtained from reference TRBV11-2 and TRBJ2-3, is as follows: EAGVAQSPRYKIIEKRQSVAFWCNPISGHATLYWYQQILGQGPKLLIQFQNNGVVDDSQLPKDRFSAERLKGVDSTLKIQPAKLEDSAVYLCASSLDGITDTQYFGPGTRLTVL.

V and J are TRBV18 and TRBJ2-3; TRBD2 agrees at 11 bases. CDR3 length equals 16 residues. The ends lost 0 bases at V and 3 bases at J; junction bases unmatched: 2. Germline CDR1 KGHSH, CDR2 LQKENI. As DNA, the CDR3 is TGTGCCAGCTCACCACCGGGACTAGCGGTAACAGATACGCAGTATTTT. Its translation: CASSPPGLAVTDTQYF.

The CDR3 loop reads CASTYPGTGGNQPQHF. In DNA, the CDR3 is TGCGCCAGCACGTATCCCGGGACAGGGGGTAATCAGCCCCAGCATTTT. The J gene is TRBJ1-5, the V gene TRBV5-1; 11 bases match TRBD1. Germline V gene data show CDR1 as SGHRS and CDR2 as YFSETQ. The junction had 9 bases not matched to a gene; V was cut back by 6 bases and J by 4 bases. The CDR3 contains 16 residues.